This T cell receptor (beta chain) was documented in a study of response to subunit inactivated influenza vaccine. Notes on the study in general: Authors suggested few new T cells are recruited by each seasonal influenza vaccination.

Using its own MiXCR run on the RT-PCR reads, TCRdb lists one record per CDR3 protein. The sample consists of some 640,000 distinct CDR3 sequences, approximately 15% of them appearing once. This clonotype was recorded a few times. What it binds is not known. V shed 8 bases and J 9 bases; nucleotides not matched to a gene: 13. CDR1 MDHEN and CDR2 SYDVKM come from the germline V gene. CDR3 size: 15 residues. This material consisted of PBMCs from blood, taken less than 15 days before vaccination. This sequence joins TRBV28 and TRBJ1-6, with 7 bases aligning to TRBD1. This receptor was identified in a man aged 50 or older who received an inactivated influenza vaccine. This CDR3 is CASRTYRGRGSPLHF. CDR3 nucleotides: TGTGCCAGCCGAACCTACAGGGGACGGGGTTCACCCCTCCACTTT.